This TCR beta chain was sequenced in a study of blood T cells in healthy people across ages. A second about 6 to 11 cycle PCR used barcoded and J-beta primers. TCRdb called the 5' RACE reads again in MiXCR, with one record for every CDR3 protein. The top ten clones hold around 13% of a sample with around 1.1 million distinct CDR3 sequences, approximately 38% of them seen once. This clonotype was seen ten or more times. The V and J ends lost 1 base and 0 bases respectively, with 19 bases between them. CDR3 size: 18 residues. Germline CDR1 and CDR2: SGHRS and YFSETQ. The sequencing sample was made of blood. J is TRBJ1-2 and V is TRBV5-1; D is unclear. This receptor was obtained from a man aged 18 to 30 in good health. CDR3 nucleotides: TGCGCCAGCAGCTTGTTAGGGTCGCAATATGGGGCTAACTATGGCTACACCTTC. This sequence encodes CASSLLGSQYGANYGYTF. The full variable domain, completed using reference TRBV5-1 and TRBJ1-2, is KAGVTQTPRYLIKTRGQQVTLSCSPISGHRSVSWYQQTPGQGLQFLFEYFSETQRNKGNFPGRFSGRQFSNSRSEMNVSTLELGDSALYLCASSLLGSQYGANYGYTFGSGTRLTVV.